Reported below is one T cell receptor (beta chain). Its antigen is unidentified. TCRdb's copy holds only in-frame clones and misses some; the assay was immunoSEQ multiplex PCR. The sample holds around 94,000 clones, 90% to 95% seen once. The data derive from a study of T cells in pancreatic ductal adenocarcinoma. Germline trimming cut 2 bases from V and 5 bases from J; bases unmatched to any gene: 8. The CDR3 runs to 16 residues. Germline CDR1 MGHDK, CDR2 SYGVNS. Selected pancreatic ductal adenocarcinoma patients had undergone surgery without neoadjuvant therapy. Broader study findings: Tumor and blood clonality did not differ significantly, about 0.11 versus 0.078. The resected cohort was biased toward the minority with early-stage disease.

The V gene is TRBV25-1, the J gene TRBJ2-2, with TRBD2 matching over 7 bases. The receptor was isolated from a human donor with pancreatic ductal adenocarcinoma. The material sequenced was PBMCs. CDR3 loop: CASSEIGGSVTGELFF. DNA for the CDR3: TGTGCCAGCAGTGAAATCGGCGGGAGTGTAACCGGGGAGCTGTTTTTT.